The source of this T cell receptor (beta chain) is a study of T-cell reconstitution after alpha-beta-depleted transplantation in children. Findings and limits, study-wide: Surviving recipient cells, namely T cells and thymic progenitors, were the source of high day-60 TCRbeta diversity in some patients. A year post-transplant, T-cell counts and diversity derived mostly from newly produced T cells. Reportedly, only several hundred clones from non-depleted graft cells drove alpha-beta T-cell counts at about two months.

Trimming removed 2 bases from V and 3 bases from J, with 13 bases in between. The germline CDR1 and CDR2 sequences are SGHRS and YFSETQ. The CDR3 extends over 15 amino acids. Preparing the TCRbeta library involved the use of unique molecular identifiers. Each CDR3 protein gets one entry after TCRdb re-called the PCR reads with MiXCR. The data show over 45,000 distinct CDR3 sequences, roughly 46% seen once. Points on this clonotype: What it binds is not known.

This sequence originates from a male patient aged 10-17 years who had a stem cell transplant for acute lymphoblastic leukemia, so the T cells may come from the graft donor. The specimen comprised PBMCs, mostly from graft donor cells, sampled 360 days after TCRalphabeta/CD19-depleted stem cell transplant. V usage is TRBV5-1 and J usage is TRBJ2-3; TRBD1 is a possible D gene (6 bases). The CDR3 coding sequence is TGCGCCAGCAGCTTACCCCCGCAGGGGACAGATACGCAGTATTTT. Encoded protein: CASSLPPQGTDTQYF.